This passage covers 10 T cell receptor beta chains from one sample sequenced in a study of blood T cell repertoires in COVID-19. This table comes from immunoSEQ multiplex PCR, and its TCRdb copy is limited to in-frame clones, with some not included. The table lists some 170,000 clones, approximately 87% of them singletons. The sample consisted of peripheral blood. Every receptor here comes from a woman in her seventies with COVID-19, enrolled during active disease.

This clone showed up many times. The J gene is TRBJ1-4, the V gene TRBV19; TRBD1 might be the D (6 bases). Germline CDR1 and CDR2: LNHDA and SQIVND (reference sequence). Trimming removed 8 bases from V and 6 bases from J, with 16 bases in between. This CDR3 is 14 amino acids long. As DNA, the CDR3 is TGTGCCAGTCGACCCAGGGGATTTGATGAAAAACTGTTTTTT. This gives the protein CASRPRGFDEKLFF.

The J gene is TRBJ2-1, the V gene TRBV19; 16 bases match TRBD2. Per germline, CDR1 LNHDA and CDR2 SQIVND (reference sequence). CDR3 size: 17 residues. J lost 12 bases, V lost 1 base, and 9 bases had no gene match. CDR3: CASSIAHTGTSGRGQFF. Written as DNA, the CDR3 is TGTGCCAGTAGTATAGCCCATACCGGGACTAGCGGGAGGGGGCAGTTCTTC. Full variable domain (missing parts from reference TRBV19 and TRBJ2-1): DGGITQSPKYLFRKEGQNVTLSCEQNLNHDAMYWYRQDPGQGLRLIYYSQIVNDFQKGDIAEGYSVSREKKESFPLTVTSAQKNPTAFYLCASSIAHTGTSGRGQFFGPGTRLTVL.

The CDR3: CASSFNREGDQPQHF. For the CDR3, the DNA is TGTGCCAGCAGTTTTAACAGGGAAGGGGATCAGCCCCAGCATTTT. This chain joins TRBV6-5 and TRBJ1-5; D is possibly TRBD1 (6 bases). Germline CDR1 and CDR2: MNHEY and SVGAGI. The CDR3 loop spans 15 amino acids. V was cut by 4 bases and J by 5 bases, with 15 bases left in between.

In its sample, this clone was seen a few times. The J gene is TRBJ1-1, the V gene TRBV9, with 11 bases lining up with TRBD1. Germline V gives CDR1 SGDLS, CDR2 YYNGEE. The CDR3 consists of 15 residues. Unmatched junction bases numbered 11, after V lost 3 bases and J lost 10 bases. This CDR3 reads CASSGLGQGGLGAFF. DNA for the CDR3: TGTGCCAGCAGCGGTCTGGGACAGGGGGGTCTCGGAGCTTTCTTT.

The chain's CDR3 is CASGGVSYEQYF. The CDR3 DNA reads as TGTGCCAGCGGGGGGGTCTCCTACGAGCAGTACTTC. V is TRBV6-5 and J is TRBJ2-7; 7 bases agree with TRBD2. Trimming at V came to 8 bases and at J to 0 bases, leaving 1 base not matched to a gene. This CDR3 contains 12 residues. Germline V CDR1 and CDR2: MNHEY, SVGAGI.

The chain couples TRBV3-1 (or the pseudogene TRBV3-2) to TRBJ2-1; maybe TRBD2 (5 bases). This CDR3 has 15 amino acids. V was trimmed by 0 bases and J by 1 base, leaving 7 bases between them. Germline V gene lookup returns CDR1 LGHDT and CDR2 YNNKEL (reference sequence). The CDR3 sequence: CASSQEGVSYNEQFF. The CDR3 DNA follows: TGTGCCAGCAGCCAAGAGGGAGTATCCTACAATGAGCAGTTCTTC.

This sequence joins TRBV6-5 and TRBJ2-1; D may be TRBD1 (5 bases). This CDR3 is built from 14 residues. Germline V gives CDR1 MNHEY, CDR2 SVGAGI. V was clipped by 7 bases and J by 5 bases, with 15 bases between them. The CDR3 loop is CASTTGNRDNEQFF. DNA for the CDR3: TGTGCCAGCACCACAGGTAACCGGGACAATGAGCAGTTCTTC.

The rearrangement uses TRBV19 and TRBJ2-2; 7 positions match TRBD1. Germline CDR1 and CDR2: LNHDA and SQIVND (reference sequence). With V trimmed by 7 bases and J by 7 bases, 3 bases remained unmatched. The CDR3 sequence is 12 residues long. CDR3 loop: CASNRGNGELFF. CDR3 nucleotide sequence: TGTGCCAGTAACAGGGGAAACGGGGAGCTGTTTTTT. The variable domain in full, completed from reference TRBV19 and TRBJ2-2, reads DGGITQSPKYLFRKEGQNVTLSCEQNLNHDAMYWYRQDPGQGLRLIYYSQIVNDFQKGDIAEGYSVSREKKESFPLTVTSAQKNPTAFYLCASNRGNGELFFGEGSRLTVL.

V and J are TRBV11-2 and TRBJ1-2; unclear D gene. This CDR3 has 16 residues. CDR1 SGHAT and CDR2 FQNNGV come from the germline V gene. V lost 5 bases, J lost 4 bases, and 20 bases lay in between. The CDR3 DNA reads TGTGCCAGCAGCCCCGGGGAAAGGCTAGCATTCTATGGCTACACCTTC. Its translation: CASSPGERLAFYGYTF. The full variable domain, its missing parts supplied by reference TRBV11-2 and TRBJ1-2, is EAGVAQSPRYKIIEKRQSVAFWCNPISGHATLYWYQQILGQGPKLLIQFQNNGVVDDSQLPKDRFSAERLKGVDSTLKIQPAKLEDSAVYLCASSPGERLAFYGYTFGSGTRLTVV.

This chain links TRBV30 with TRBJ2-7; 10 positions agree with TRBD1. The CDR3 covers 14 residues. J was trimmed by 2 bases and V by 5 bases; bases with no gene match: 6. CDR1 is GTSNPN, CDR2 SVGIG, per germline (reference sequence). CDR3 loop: CAWGRDRGTYEQYF. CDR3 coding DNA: TGTGCCTGGGGCCGGGACAGGGGCACCTACGAGCAGTACTTC.